This passage covers 26 T cell receptor beta chains from one sample sequenced in a study of control samples from healthy donors and cancer patients. The method was immunoSEQ multiplex PCR; TCRdb's version includes in-frame clones alone and lacks a portion of them. The sample shows around 140,000 clones, 89% of them seen only once. Sequencing was performed on PBMCs. The receptor set was obtained from a man aged 50-59 years with head and neck cancer.

This chain links TRBV5-1 with TRBJ2-7; 11 nucleotides match TRBD2. With V trimmed by 4 bases and J by 3 bases, 6 bases remained unmatched. CDR3 length equals 15 residues. Germline-derived CDR1 and CDR2 are SGHRS and YFSETQ. CDR3 DNA sequence: TGCGCCAGCAGCCGAGGACTAGCGGGCTACTACGAGCAGTACTTC. Translated: CASSRGLAGYYEQYF. The variable domain in full, with the rest retrieved from reference TRBV5-1 and TRBJ2-7, is KAGVTQTPRYLIKTRGQQVTLSCSPISGHRSVSWYQQTPGQGLQFLFEYFSETQRNKGNFPGRFSGRQFSNSRSEMNVSTLELGDSALYLCASSRGLAGYYEQYFGPGTRLTVT.

J is TRBJ2-5 and V is TRBV27; 9 nucleotides align to TRBD2. CDR1 and CDR2 from the germline V gene are MNHEY and SMNVEV (reference sequence). The junction had 3 bases not matched to a gene; V was cut back by 8 bases and J by 2 bases. The CDR3 is made up of 13 amino acids. The CDR3 region has the DNA TGTGCCAGCGGACTAGCGCTGCAAGAGACCCAGTACTTC. As protein: CASGLALQETQYF.

The CDR3 nucleotides are TGTGCCACCACCGACAGCCCGAACACCGGGGAGCTGTTTTTT. It is translated as CATTDSPNTGELFF. V usage is TRBV24-1 and J usage is TRBJ2-2, with D perhaps matching TRBD1 (5 bases). Deletions cut 8 bases from V and 0 bases from J, with 9 bases between. Germline loops: CDR1 KGHDR, CDR2 SFDVKD. This CDR3 comprises 14 residues.

The chain recombines TRBV9 with TRBJ2-1; D gene unclear. Trimming removed 7 bases at V and 6 bases at J, with 11 bases between. The CDR3 loop spans 12 amino acids. The germline gives CDR1 SGDLS, CDR2 YYNGEE. The CDR3 here is CASGWGPNEQFF. The CDR3 DNA is TGTGCCAGCGGTTGGGGTCCCAATGAGCAGTTCTTC.

The gene calls are TRBV7-6 and TRBJ2-7; 8 bases line up with TRBD1. The ends lost 9 bases at V and 0 bases at J; junction bases unmatched: 4. From germline, CDR1 is SGHVS and CDR2 FNYEAQ. The CDR3 runs to 13 residues. The CDR3 bases are TGTGCCAGTCAGGGGGCCTCCTCCTACGAGCAGTACTTC. Translation gives CASQGASSYEQYF.

The V call is TRBV28, the J call TRBJ1-2; D possibly corresponds to TRBD1 (5 bases). Deletions cut 5 bases from V and 3 bases from J, with 16 bases between. This CDR3 comprises 15 residues. Germline-derived CDR1 and CDR2 are MDHEN and SYDVKM. CDR3 nucleotide sequence: TGTGCCAGCAGTCTACTCGTGGGGCCGGACTATGGCTACACCTTC. Encoded protein: CASSLLVGPDYGYTF.

The chain has TRBV5-1 and TRBJ1-2, with no clear D. The CDR3 covers 13 residues. Germline lookup yields CDR1 SGHRS and CDR2 YFSETQ. The ends were cut back, 4 bases at V and 8 bases at J, with 15 bases in the middle. The CDR3 region has the DNA TGCGCCAGCAGCACAGACTTCCCGGGCGGCTACACCTTC. Protein sequence: CASSTDFPGGYTF.

This chain uses TRBV9 with TRBJ1-6; D may be TRBD1 (6 bases). Trimming removed 4 bases at V and 8 bases at J, with 16 bases between. The CDR3 is 15 residues long. Germline V CDR1 and CDR2: SGDLS, YYNGEE. CDR3 in amino acids: CASSRSAGEDSPLHF. The CDR3 DNA reads as TGTGCCAGCAGCCGCTCCGCAGGGGAGGATTCACCCCTCCACTTT.

The chain couples TRBV2 to TRBJ2-2; D call uncertain. The CDR3 extends over 16 amino acids. The ends were cut back, 6 bases at V and 1 base at J, with 15 bases in the middle. Germline loops: CDR1 SNHLY, CDR2 FYNNEI. The CDR3 loop is CASSRVYILNTGELFF. CDR3 nucleotide sequence: TGTGCCAGCAGCCGGGTGTACATACTGAACACCGGGGAGCTGTTTTTT. Filled out from reference TRBV2 and TRBJ2-2, the complete variable domain reads EPEVTQTPSHQVTQMGQEVILRCVPISNHLYFYWYRQILGQKVEFLVSFYNNEISEKSEIFDDQFSVERPDGSNFTLKIRSTKLEDSAMYFCASSRVYILNTGELFFGEGSRLTVL.

This chain links TRBV12-5 with TRBJ2-3; D ambiguous. The CDR3 runs 12 residues. CDR1 and CDR2 (germline): LGHNT, FRNRAP. Trimming took 2 bases from V and 0 from J, leaving 0 bases between them. As DNA, the CDR3 is TGTGCTAGTGGTTTGAGCACAGATACGCAGTATTTT. Its translation is CASGLSTDTQYF.

Remarks on this clone: The sample contains more than one DNA sequence encoding this CDR3. This sequence joins TRBV28 and TRBJ2-7; D gene uncertain. CDR1 and CDR2 from the germline V gene are MDHEN and SYDVKM. CDR3 length: 12 amino acids. Trimming shortened V by 3 bases and J by 3 bases, and 6 bases separated the two germline ends. The CDR3 bases are TGTGCCAGCAGTTTCTACAGCTACGAGCAGTACTTC. As protein: CASSFYSYEQYF.

The V and J genes are TRBV6-6 and TRBJ1-2; 12 bases are a match to TRBD1. Germline trimming cut 5 bases from V and 4 bases from J; bases unmatched to any gene: 11. CDR3 length: 17 residues. Germline V gene data show CDR1 as MNHNY and CDR2 as SVGAGI (reference sequence). The CDR3 loop reads CASSPAGTGGSRYGYTF. The DNA of the CDR3 is TGTGCCAGCAGTCCAGCCGGGACAGGGGGCTCCCGCTATGGCTACACCTTC.

This chain connects TRBV5-5 to TRBJ2-3; 7 nucleotides line up with TRBD1. Trimming took 2 bases from V and 6 from J; bases not matched to a gene: 24. Germline loops: CDR1 SGHKS, CDR2 YYEKEE (reference sequence). The CDR3 sequence is 20 residues long. The CDR3 region is CASSFPGQPYRPSAPDTQYF. CDR3 nucleotide sequence: TGTGCCAGCAGCTTTCCGGGACAGCCTTATCGACCTTCTGCGCCCGATACGCAGTATTTT.

The chain joins TRBV19 to TRBJ2-7; D perhaps matches TRBD1 (6 bases). Germline lookup yields CDR1 LNHDA and CDR2 SQIVND (reference sequence). The CDR3 sequence is 14 residues long. Deletions cut 3 bases from V and 0 bases from J, with 9 bases between. The CDR3 sequence: CASSMADSSYEQYF. The CDR3 coding sequence is TGTGCCAGTAGTATGGCGGACAGCTCCTACGAGCAGTACTTC.

This sequence joins TRBV12-3 or TRBV12-4 and TRBJ2-3, with TRBD2 as a possible D gene (5 bases). V was pared by 3 bases and J by 8 bases, with 9 bases between. The CDR3 is 12 amino acids. CDR3: CASSFYRGTQYF. CDR3 DNA: TGTGCCAGCAGTTTTTACCGGGGTACGCAGTATTTT.

Here the CDR3 reads CASSLQGARIWYGYTF. The CDR3, as DNA: TGTGCCAGCTCCCTACAGGGGGCGAGAATCTGGTATGGCTACACCTTC. This rearrangement joins TRBV18 to TRBJ1-2, with 9 bases that match TRBD1. This CDR3 has 16 amino acids. Per the germline V gene, CDR1 is KGHSH and CDR2 is LQKENI. Losses at the gene ends were 6 bases for V and 5 bases for J; bases not matched to a gene: 13.

The gene calls are TRBV19 and TRBJ2-3; D not certain. CDR1 and CDR2 (germline): LNHDA, SQIVND (reference sequence). Trimming shortened V by 3 bases and J by 3 bases, and 10 bases separated the two germline ends. CDR3 length: 14 residues. This CDR3 is CASSIGLSTDTQYF. The CDR3, as DNA: TGTGCCAGTAGTATCGGGTTGTCGACAGATACGCAGTATTTT.

The chain employs TRBV18 and TRBJ2-3; 10 nucleotides agree with TRBD2. The CDR3 totals 15 residues. Germline V lookup: CDR1 KGHSH, CDR2 LQKENI. The trim removed 1 base at V and 5 bases at J, leaving 3 bases unmatched. CDR3 amino acids: CASSPLAGGGDTQYF. DNA of the CDR3: TGTGCCAGCTCACCACTAGCGGGAGGAGGAGATACGCAGTATTTT.

This chain links TRBV19 with TRBJ2-5; perhaps D is TRBD1 or TRBD2 (7 bases each). The CDR3 loop spans 16 amino acids. V dropped 6 bases and J dropped 2 bases, with 19 bases sitting between them. Per germline, CDR1 LNHDA and CDR2 SQIVND (reference sequence). The CDR3 nucleotides read TGTGCCAGTAGCCGCCGAGGGACAGCGGGGCAAGAGACCCAGTACTTC. Encoded protein: CASSRRGTAGQETQYF. Variable domain in full (rest from reference TRBV19 and TRBJ2-5): DGGITQSPKYLFRKEGQNVTLSCEQNLNHDAMYWYRQDPGQGLRLIYYSQIVNDFQKGDIAEGYSVSREKKESFPLTVTSAQKNPTAFYLCASSRRGTAGQETQYFGPGTRLLVL.

The chain carries TRBV30 and TRBJ1-3; 7 bases map to TRBD1. V lost 6 bases and J lost 8; bases outside the gene matches: 10. CDR1 GTSNPN and CDR2 SVGIG come from the germline V gene (reference sequence). The CDR3 contains 13 residues. In DNA, the CDR3 is TGTGCCTGCGACAGGGATCCGGGAGACACCATATATTTT. It encodes CACDRDPGDTIYF.

The CDR3 sequence is CASSPRDLQRQFF. In nucleotides, the CDR3 is TGTGCCAGCAGCCCTCGGGACCTCCAGCGGCAGTTCTTC. V gene TRBV11-2 combines with J gene TRBJ2-1, with D tentatively TRBD1 or TRBD2 (5 bases each). Germline loops: CDR1 SGHAT, CDR2 FQNNGV. CDR3 size: 13 residues. V lost 5 bases and J lost 12, with 17 bases in between.

This clone was seen once. The genes are TRBV5-8 and TRBJ2-1; D perhaps matches TRBD2 (5 bases). Trimming removed 3 bases at V and 2 bases at J, with 12 bases between. The CDR3 is made up of 15 amino acids. In germline, CDR1 is SGHTS, CDR2 YDEGEE. CDR3 in DNA: TGTGCCAGCAGCTCCGAGGGTAAGACCTACAATGAGCAGTTCTTC. This codes for CASSSEGKTYNEQFF.

A note on this clone: This sample also contains other DNA sequences that code for the same CDR3. The genes are TRBV20-1 and TRBJ1-6; D is unclear. Germline V CDR1 and CDR2: DFQATT, SNEGSKA (reference sequence). The CDR3 totals 11 residues. The V end lost 7 bases, the J end lost 8 bases, and 9 bases lay between the germline ends. DNA for the CDR3: TGCAGTGTGGGGTCCGATTCACCCCTCCACTTT. It translates to CSVGSDSPLHF.

The V and J genes are TRBV19 and TRBJ2-7, with D perhaps given as TRBD1 or TRBD2 (5 bases each). The germline CDR1 and CDR2 sequences are LNHDA and SQIVND (reference sequence). With 6 bases removed from V and 0 bases from J, the gap between germline ends came to 18 bases. This CDR3 is built from 16 residues. Written as DNA, the CDR3 is TGTGCCAGTAGGAAATACGGGACGGTAAGCTCCTACGAGCAGTACTTC. It codes for CASRKYGTVSSYEQYF.

In nucleotides, the CDR3 is TGCAGTCCGTGGAATCTCTACGAGCAGTACTTC. It is translated as CSPWNLYEQYF. This sequence joins TRBV20-1 and TRBJ2-7; no firm D call. With 8 bases removed from V and 3 bases from J, the gap between germline ends came to 11 bases. Germline V gives CDR1 DFQATT, CDR2 SNEGSKA (reference sequence). CDR3 length equals 11 residues.

This clone has a handful of counts. The chain is built from TRBV5-1 and TRBJ2-3, with a possible D match to TRBD2 (6 bases). Germline lookup yields CDR1 SGHRS and CDR2 YFSETQ. The germline V and J ends were trimmed by 0 bases and 2 bases, with 10 bases remaining between them. CDR3 length: 15 residues. The DNA of the CDR3 is TGCGCCAGCAGCTTGGGGGGACTCCACACAGATACGCAGTATTTT. Encoded protein: CASSLGGLHTDTQYF.